The 29 T cell receptor beta chains below come from one sample, sequenced in a study of Graves' ophthalmopathy and Graves' hyperthyroidism. Amplification from RNA transcripts yielded the TCR beta CDR3 regions. First-round RT-PCR employed HTBI primers, with a second-round multiplex PCR after it. TCRdb re-called the multiplex PCR reads through MiXCR, storing one row per CDR3 protein. The sample consists of a few hundred thousand distinct CDR3 sequences, about 21% of them appearing once. Sequenced: peripheral blood. The receptors stem from a woman aged 18-29 years with stable Graves' hyperthyroidism.

Many counts were recorded for this clonotype. A read error may account for a junction end that differs from germline. The CDR3 reads CASSLPRSLNQPQHF. The CDR3 DNA follows: TGTGCTAGCAGCCTTCCCCGGTCCTTGAATCAGCCCCAGCATTTT. The chain is built from TRBV7-7 and TRBJ1-5, with D unclear. This CDR3 comprises 15 residues. Germline CDR1 reads SSHAT; CDR2 reads FNYEAQ (reference sequence). The whole variable domain, filled in from reference TRBV7-7 and TRBJ1-5, reads GAGVSQSPRYKVTKRGQDVTLRCDPISSHATLYWYQQALGQGPEFLTYFNYEAQPDKSGLPSDRFSAERPEGSISTLTIQRTEQRDSAMYRCASSLPRSLNQPQHFGDGTRLSIL.

The table lists this clonotype with many counts. This chain joins TRBV20-1 and TRBJ2-4; possibly TRBD1 or TRBD2 for D (5 bases each). Trimming shortened V by 2 bases and J by 0 bases, and 14 bases separated the two germline ends. Per the germline V gene, CDR1 is DFQATT and CDR2 is SNEGSKA (reference sequence). This CDR3 has 16 amino acids. The CDR3 loop reads CSARSDGGIAKNIQYF. DNA for the CDR3: TGCAGTGCTAGATCGGATGGGGGTATAGCCAAAAACATTCAGTACTTC.

Many counts were recorded for this clonotype. This rearrangement joins TRBV30 to TRBJ1-2; D possibly corresponds to TRBD1 (5 bases). CDR1 and CDR2 (germline): GTSNPN, SVGIG (reference sequence). V lost 4 bases and J lost 7, with 19 bases in between. The CDR3 contains 14 residues. In nucleotides, the CDR3 is TGTGCCTGGAACCTAAGGAGGGTCGGGGGTGGCTACACCTTC. The encoded protein is CAWNLRRVGGGYTF.

The V and J genes are TRBV6-1 and TRBJ1-1, with D hard to call. V lost 6 bases to trimming and J lost 3 bases, with 14 bases between them. Germline loops: CDR1 MNHNS, CDR2 SASEGT. The CDR3 length is 14 residues. This CDR3 is CASRVLPPDTEAFF. The DNA of the CDR3 is TGTGCCAGCAGGGTACTGCCTCCGGACACTGAAGCTTTCTTT.

This clonotype was seen at least ten times. This may arise from a read error, as a much more abundant clone is one base away. Here the CDR3 reads CATSVIRTGPLDTIYF. In DNA form, the CDR3 reads TGTGCCACCAGTGTGATACGGACAGGACCGTTGGACACCATATATTTT. The chain employs TRBV24-1 and TRBJ1-3; 7 bases are shared with TRBD1. V was pared by 5 bases and J by 8 bases, with 14 bases of the junction left unmatched. The CDR3 runs 16 residues. Germline-derived CDR1 and CDR2 are KGHDR and SFDVKD.

The chain links TRBV24-1 to TRBJ2-5, with D uncertain. Germline values: CDR1 KGHDR, CDR2 SFDVKD. The CDR3 is 13 residues long. V lost 6 bases to trimming and J lost 5 bases, with 12 bases between them. CDR3 nucleotides: TGTGCCACCAGTCCAGCGATGGGGGAGACCCAGTACTTC. Translation: CATSPAMGETQYF.

This clonotype was counted between two and nine times. This sequence joins TRBV6-5 and TRBJ1-1, with D possibly being TRBD1 (6 bases). Germline V lookup: CDR1 MNHEY, CDR2 SVGAGI. Trimming stripped 4 bases from V and 1 base from J, with 10 bases between. The CDR3 loop spans 14 amino acids. CDR3 DNA sequence: TGTGCCAGCAGTTCTGACAGGTCGAACACTGAAGCTTTCTTT. It specifies CASSSDRSNTEAFF.

This clonotype was seen repeatedly, ten times or more. The J gene is TRBJ1-5, the V gene TRBV27; D is ambiguous. Trimming removed 5 bases from V and 5 bases from J, with 25 bases in between. The CDR3 consists of 18 residues. Germline CDR1 reads MNHEY; CDR2 reads SMNVEV (reference sequence). CDR3 DNA: TGTGCCAGCAGTCCTGGACCGATTGACGTGATTGGGGATCAGCCCCAGCATTTT. Translating gives CASSPGPIDVIGDQPQHF.

The rearrangement joins TRBV27 to TRBJ2-7; 12 bases are a match to TRBD2. The J segment lost 2 bases and the V segment lost 9 bases, leaving 8 bases of the junction unmatched. This CDR3 comprises 15 residues. Germline V gives CDR1 MNHEY, CDR2 SMNVEV (reference sequence). CDR3 coding DNA: TGTGCCAGTAGATCTAGCGGGAGGGGCGCCTACGAGCAGTACTTC. It yields the protein CASRSSGRGAYEQYF.

This clonotype turned up a few times. The V gene is TRBV3-1, the J gene TRBJ2-5; D not resolved. Trimming pared 1 base from V and 1 base from J, leaving 10 bases between. The CDR3 has 15 residues. Germline-derived CDR1 and CDR2 are LGHDT and YNNKEL (reference sequence). The CDR3 is CASSQASRAQETQYF. CDR3 nucleotide sequence: TGTGCCAGCAGCCAAGCGAGTCGGGCCCAAGAGACCCAGTACTTC.

This clonotype was recorded many times. The chain links TRBV29-1 to TRBJ2-5, with D uncertain. V was trimmed by 4 bases and J by 7 bases, leaving 10 bases between them. This CDR3 comprises 11 residues. CDR1 is SQVTM and CDR2 is ANQGSEA in the germline V gene. Here the CDR3 reads CSVAEAGTQYF. The DNA for the CDR3 is TGCAGCGTTGCCGAGGCCGGGACCCAGTACTTC.

This clonotype was found a few times. The gene calls are TRBV6-5 and TRBJ1-5; D is uncertain. CDR3 length: 15 residues. Looked up from germline, CDR1 is MNHEY and CDR2 is SVGAGI. V dropped 5 bases and J dropped 0 bases, with 11 bases sitting between them. The CDR3 protein is CASSTDGLSNQPQHF. CDR3 nucleotides: TGTGCCAGCAGTACTGACGGGCTTAGCAATCAGCCCCAGCATTTT.

CDR3: CASSFDKQGYEQYF. DNA of the CDR3: TGTGCCAGCAGCTTTGATAAACAGGGATACGAGCAGTACTTC. The rearrangement joins TRBV7-2 to TRBJ2-7, with a possible D match to TRBD1 (6 bases). This CDR3 has 14 residues. The ends were cut back, 3 bases at V and 4 bases at J, with 13 bases in the middle. From germline, CDR1 is SGHTA and CDR2 FQGNSA.

This clonotype was detected only a few times. The V gene is TRBV20-1, the J gene TRBJ2-5; 9 bases line up with TRBD2. This CDR3 has 21 residues. Germline V lookup: CDR1 DFQATT, CDR2 SNEGSKA (reference sequence). V was clipped by 5 bases and J by 2 bases; unmatched bases: 27. CDR3 nucleotide sequence: TGCAGTGCTCGTAAACCGGGGAAAATTTGGGGCGGGAGGGCCGTACAAGAGACCCAGTACTTC. This codes for CSARKPGKIWGGRAVQETQYF.

This rearrangement joins TRBV27 to TRBJ2-7; tentatively, D is TRBD1 (6 bases). The CDR3 consists of 13 residues. V was pared by 3 bases and J by 10 bases, with 16 bases between. Germline loops: CDR1 MNHEY, CDR2 SMNVEV (reference sequence). This CDR3 is CASSFVRGVDQYF. The CDR3 DNA reads as TGTGCCAGCAGTTTTGTCAGGGGCGTCGATCAGTACTTC.

In this sample, this clonotype turned up many times. The chain links TRBV24-1 to TRBJ2-2; 7 nucleotides align to TRBD1. CDR1 and CDR2 from the germline V gene are KGHDR and SFDVKD. This CDR3 region has 15 residues. V dropped 4 bases and J dropped 1; count of bases not matched to a gene: 2. The CDR3 nucleotides are TGTGCCACCAGTGAACACAGGGGGAACACCGGGGAGCTGTTTTTT. It specifies CATSEHRGNTGELFF.

This clonotype was seen more than once but under ten times. V is TRBV6-2 or TRBV6-3 and J is TRBJ2-7, with a tentative D call TRBD2 (5 bases). The CDR3 has 16 amino acids. Germline V CDR1 and CDR2: MNHEY, SVGEGT. With 1 base removed from V and 0 bases from J, the gap between germline ends came to 13 bases. CDR3 sequence (DNA): TGTGCCAGCAGTTACTTACGGACGGGAAGCTCCTACGAGCAGTACTTC. Protein product: CASSYLRTGSSYEQYF.

This clonotype was picked up a small number of times. The V and J genes are TRBV5-1 and TRBJ2-7, with D unresolved. V was pared by 0 bases and J by 6 bases, with 16 bases between. The CDR3 has 15 amino acids. In germline, CDR1 is SGHRS, CDR2 YFSETQ. This chain's CDR3 is CASSLGWTLVSEQYF. The CDR3 DNA follows: TGCGCCAGCAGCTTGGGTTGGACCCTGGTTAGCGAGCAGTACTTC.

Many counts were recorded for this clonotype. The chain is built from TRBV28 and TRBJ2-7; 9 nucleotides match TRBD2. J was trimmed by 0 bases and V by 3 bases; bases with no gene match: 21. Germline-derived CDR1 and CDR2 are MDHEN and SYDVKM. This CDR3 has 21 amino acids. CDR3 nucleotide sequence: TGTGCCAGCAGTTTTCACCCTTTCAGGCTAGCGGGGCACCTTAGCTCCTACGAGCAGTACTTC. Residues: CASSFHPFRLAGHLSSYEQYF.

This clonotype was observed a handful of times. The CDR3 protein is CSASRDSLGNQPQHF. DNA for the CDR3: TGCAGTGCTAGTCGGGACTCTCTCGGGAATCAGCCCCAGCATTTT. The chain employs TRBV20-1 and TRBJ1-5; D possibly corresponds to TRBD1 (5 bases). With 3 bases removed from V and 4 bases from J, the gap between germline ends came to 16 bases. The CDR3 is made up of 15 amino acids. Germline V lookup: CDR1 DFQATT, CDR2 SNEGSKA (reference sequence).

This clonotype came up many times. This chain connects TRBV6-2 or TRBV6-3 to TRBJ2-7; 13 bases align to TRBD2. The CDR3 has 16 amino acids. V lost 6 bases to trimming and J lost 3 bases; unmatched junction nucleotides: 8. Looked up from germline, CDR1 is MNHEY and CDR2 is SVGEGT. Here the CDR3 DNA reads TGTGCCAGCAGAATACCGGGACTAGCGGGGAACTACGAGCAGTACTTC. Protein: CASRIPGLAGNYEQYF.

This clonotype came up a few times. This chain links TRBV12-3 or TRBV12-4 with TRBJ1-6; 8 positions match TRBD1. V shed 3 bases, J shed 18 bases, and the junction held 7 bases outside the gene matches. This CDR3 contains 12 residues. This chain's CDR3 is CASSFGTGPSHF. CDR3 DNA: TGTGCCAGCAGTTTTGGGACAGGTCCCTCCCACTTT.

This clonotype occurred many times. The chain combines TRBV12-3 or TRBV12-4 with TRBJ2-5, with 11 positions matching TRBD2. CDR3 size: 14 residues. The V segment lost 6 bases and the J segment 5 bases; nucleotides outside the gene matches: 5. CDR3 protein: CASSLAGGGETQYF. CDR3 bases: TGTGCCAGCAGCCTAGCGGGAGGAGGGGAGACCCAGTACTTC.

This clonotype was counted many times. The chain joins TRBV7-2 to TRBJ2-5; D remains ambiguous. V lost 7 bases and J 5 bases, leaving 17 bases between the germline ends. This CDR3 is 14 amino acids long. The germline gives CDR1 SGHTA, CDR2 FQGNSA. The CDR3 spells CASTPGRVRETQYF. Here the CDR3 DNA reads TGTGCCAGCACCCCCGGACGGGTCCGGGAGACCCAGTACTTC.

This clonotype was picked up many times. V and J are TRBV19 and TRBJ1-2; the match to TRBD1 covers 7 bases. V shed 7 bases and J 4 bases; nucleotides not matched to a gene: 9. The length of the CDR3 is 14 residues. Germline V CDR1 and CDR2: LNHDA, SQIVND (reference sequence). The CDR3 sequence is CASTPKTGIYGYTF. CDR3 in DNA: TGTGCCAGTACCCCGAAGACAGGGATCTATGGCTACACCTTC.

A note on this clonotype: The junction departs from germline at one end; a sequencing error may be responsible. The V gene is TRBV18, the J gene TRBJ2-7; D gene ambiguous. Looked up from germline, CDR1 is KGHSH and CDR2 is LQKENI. The CDR3 covers 14 residues. Written as DNA, the CDR3 is TGTGCCAGCTCACCTGGGATAGGGTCCTACGATCAGTACTTC. Amino acid sequence: CASSPGIGSYDQYF. The whole variable domain, filled in from reference TRBV18 and TRBJ2-7, reads NAGVMQNPRHLVRRRGQEARLRCSPMKGHSHVYWYRQLPEEGLKFMVYLQKENIIDESGMPKERFSAEFPKEGPSILRIQQVVRGDSAAYFCASSPGIGSYDQYFGPGTRLTVT.

The sample holds many counts of this clonotype. This chain links TRBV20-1 with TRBJ2-7; 10 bases are shared with TRBD1. V lost 5 bases and J lost 4; bases outside the gene matches: 2. This CDR3 is 12 amino acids long. CDR1 and CDR2 (germline): DFQATT, SNEGSKA (reference sequence). The CDR3 reads CSAWDRGYEQYF. The DNA for the CDR3 is TGCAGTGCTTGGGACAGGGGTTACGAGCAGTACTTC.

V is TRBV29-1 and J is TRBJ2-7; 7 positions match TRBD2. CDR3 length: 12 amino acids. V shed 6 bases, J shed 1 base, and the junction held 3 bases outside the gene matches. Germline V gene lookup returns CDR1 SQVTM and CDR2 ANQGSEA. CDR3 in amino acids: CSVGLESYEQYF. The CDR3 nucleotides are TGCAGCGTCGGACTAGAATCCTACGAGCAGTACTTC.

In this sample, this clonotype turned up many times. The chain recombines TRBV20-1 with TRBJ1-5; 7 bases line up with TRBD1. This CDR3 contains 12 residues. Germline V gene sequence: CDR1 DFQATT, CDR2 SNEGSKA (reference sequence). The junction had 3 bases not matched to a gene; V was cut back by 4 bases and J by 6 bases. Written as DNA, the CDR3 is TGCAGTGCTACAGGGGGTGGTCAGCCCCAGCATTTT. Translation gives CSATGGGQPQHF.